Listed below are T cell receptor beta chains from one sample, sequenced in a study of T cell repertoires in ileal Crohn's disease. Method: immunoSEQ multiplex PCR; TCRdb's copy keeps in-frame clones and lacks some. The data hold approximately 5,000 clones, with about 81% observed a single time. Sequencing was carried out using ileal tissue. Receptors were obtained from an adult with Crohn's disease. Each CDR3 is given with its conserved first and last residue. Each record gives: clone size, D gene, V gene, J gene, CDR3 DNA, CDR3 protein. D genes are given only for firm matches. Size is stated for part of the rows, as once, few or many counts, or as a class when the clone is expanded.

abundance: .
d_gene: TRBD1
v_gene: TRBV14
j_gene: TRBJ1-5
CDR3nt: TGTGCCAGCAGCCAAGATACAAGGACAGGGGCCCTTTATAGCAATCAGCCCCAGCATTTT
CDR3aa: CASSQDTRTGALYSNQPQHF

abundance: .
d_gene: TRBD1
v_gene: TRBV2
j_gene: TRBJ1-1
CDR3nt: TGTGCCAGCCAGGGGGCGTCTGGGACTGAAGCTTTCTTT
CDR3aa: CASQGASGTEAFF

abundance: .
d_gene: .
v_gene: TRBV4-1
j_gene: TRBJ2-2
CDR3nt: TGCGCCAGCAGCACCGAGGGCACCGGGGAGCTGTTTTTT
CDR3aa: CASSTEGTGELFF

abundance: .
d_gene: TRBD1
v_gene: TRBV9
j_gene: TRBJ1-2
CDR3nt: TGTGCCAGCAGCTCCCAAGGGGGCGTCACTGGCTACACCTTC
CDR3aa: CASSSQGGVTGYTF

abundance: .
d_gene: .
v_gene: TRBV5-1
j_gene: TRBJ2-7
CDR3nt: TGCGCCAGCAGCCCCCCCCGGTCTGAATTCCCCGTCTTCTTCTACGAGCAGTACTTC
CDR3aa: CASSPPRSEFPVFFYEQYF

abundance: .
d_gene: TRBD1
v_gene: TRBV18
j_gene: TRBJ2-6
CDR3nt: TGTGCCAGCTCACCAGTCTCCGGGACAGGGAGCTCTGGGGCCAACGTCCTGACTTTC
CDR3aa: CASSPVSGTGSSGANVLTF

abundance: .
d_gene: TRBD1
v_gene: TRBV28
j_gene: TRBJ2-7
CDR3nt: TGTGCCAGTACCGAGGGGACAGATCGAAAGCAGTACTTC
CDR3aa: CASTEGTDRKQYF

abundance: .
d_gene: TRBD1
v_gene: TRBV28
j_gene: TRBJ2-3
CDR3nt: TGTGCCAGCAGGCCCCCGGGCAGGGGGCGGCGAGGGACGCAGTATTTT
CDR3aa: CASRPPGRGRRGTQYF

abundance: .
d_gene: .
v_gene: TRBV28
j_gene: TRBJ2-1
CDR3nt: TGTGCCAGCAGACGCCCTTGGACAGTTTACAATGAGCAGTTCTTC
CDR3aa: CASRRPWTVYNEQFF

abundance: few
d_gene: .
v_gene: TRBV6-6
j_gene: TRBJ1-1
CDR3nt: TGTGCCAGCAGCAAAAGCAGGGAGGTGAACACTGAAGCTTTCTTT
CDR3aa: CASSKSREVNTEAFF

abundance: once
d_gene: TRBD1
v_gene: TRBV7-9
j_gene: TRBJ1-5
CDR3nt: TGTGCCAGCAGCGGATATGGGACAGGGGGCTTCAATCAGCCCCAGCATTTT
CDR3aa: CASSGYGTGGFNQPQHF

abundance: .
d_gene: TRBD1
v_gene: TRBV30
j_gene: TRBJ1-5
CDR3nt: TGTGCCTGGGGGACAGGGACACGCAATCAGCCCCAGCATTTT
CDR3aa: CAWGTGTRNQPQHF

abundance: .
d_gene: .
v_gene: TRBV5-1
j_gene: TRBJ2-5
CDR3nt: TGCGCCAGCAGCGGGCCTGACCGTGATTACCAAGAGACCCAGTACTTC
CDR3aa: CASSGPDRDYQETQYF

abundance: .
d_gene: .
v_gene: TRBV7-3
j_gene: TRBJ2-5
CDR3nt: TGTGCCAGCAGCTTAGCGAGGGAAGAGACCCAGTACTTC
CDR3aa: CASSLAREETQYF

abundance: .
d_gene: .
v_gene: TRBV6-5
j_gene: TRBJ1-2
CDR3nt: TGTGCCAGCAGTTTCAACAGGAACTATGGCTACACCTTC
CDR3aa: CASSFNRNYGYTF

abundance: few
d_gene: .
v_gene: TRBV6-6
j_gene: TRBJ1-1
CDR3nt: TGTGCCAGCACCAGGATGAACACTGAAGCTTTCTTT
CDR3aa: CASTRMNTEAFF

abundance: .
d_gene: TRBD1
v_gene: TRBV7-8
j_gene: TRBJ2-7
CDR3nt: TGTGCCAGCAGCTTAGGTGGGGGCAGGGGGTCCTACGAGCAGTACTTC
CDR3aa: CASSLGGGRGSYEQYF

abundance: .
d_gene: .
v_gene: TRBV10-3
j_gene: TRBJ1-2
CDR3nt: TGTGCCATCAGTGGGGCAGGGAACTATGGCTACACCTTC
CDR3aa: CAISGAGNYGYTF

abundance: once
d_gene: .
v_gene: TRBV5-1
j_gene: TRBJ1-4
CDR3nt: TGCGCCAGCAGCCCAACACACCCGGGACAAGGAGAAAAACTGTTTTTT
CDR3aa: CASSPTHPGQGEKLFF

abundance: .
d_gene: .
v_gene: TRBV29-1
j_gene: TRBJ1-1
CDR3nt: TGCAGCCCCCTTCTAGTGAGGCAGCCGAACACTGAAGCTTTCTTT
CDR3aa: CSPLLVRQPNTEAFF

abundance: .
d_gene: TRBD1
v_gene: TRBV7-9
j_gene: TRBJ1-2
CDR3nt: TGTGCCAGCTGGGGACAGGGCCATGGCTACACCTTC
CDR3aa: CASWGQGHGYTF

abundance: .
d_gene: .
v_gene: TRBV5-5
j_gene: TRBJ2-1
CDR3nt: TGTGCCAGCAGCTTGAGGCTAGAATTTGTCGGCGAGCAGTTCTTC
CDR3aa: CASSLRLEFVGEQFF

abundance: .
d_gene: TRBD2
v_gene: TRBV25-1
j_gene: TRBJ2-1
CDR3nt: TGTGCCAGCAGTGACTTAGCGGGGGGGGACAATGAGCAGTTCTTC
CDR3aa: CASSDLAGGDNEQFF

abundance: medium-sized
d_gene: TRBD2
v_gene: TRBV6-4
j_gene: TRBJ2-3
CDR3nt: TGTGCCAGCAGTAGCGGGGGAGACACAGATACGCAGTATTTT
CDR3aa: CASSSGGDTDTQYF

abundance: .
d_gene: .
v_gene: TRBV5-4
j_gene: TRBJ1-2
CDR3nt: TGTGCCAGCAGCTTGGTCCGTGCGGGGGGTCGCTATGGCTACACCTTC
CDR3aa: CASSLVRAGGRYGYTF

abundance: .
d_gene: .
v_gene: TRBV5-6
j_gene: TRBJ1-1
CDR3nt: TGTGCCAGCAGCTACCGACTGGAGGGCACTGAAGCTTTCTTT
CDR3aa: CASSYRLEGTEAFF

abundance: .
d_gene: TRBD1
v_gene: TRBV6-5
j_gene: TRBJ1-1
CDR3nt: TGTGCCAGCAGGATACCGACAGGGGGGGGTACTGAAGCTTTCTTT
CDR3aa: CASRIPTGGGTEAFF

abundance: .
d_gene: .
v_gene: TRBV10-2
j_gene: TRBJ1-1
CDR3nt: TGCGCCAGCAGTGCGGCTAGGAACACTGAAGCTTTCTTT
CDR3aa: CASSAARNTEAFF

abundance: .
d_gene: TRBD2
v_gene: TRBV7-6
j_gene: TRBJ2-7
CDR3nt: TGTGCCAGCAGCAGCTGCGGGGGGGCCTGCGAGCAGTACTTC
CDR3aa: CASSSCGGACEQYF

abundance: .
d_gene: .
v_gene: TRBV7-9
j_gene: TRBJ1-1
CDR3nt: TGTGCCAGCAGACAGAACACTGAAGCTTTCTTT
CDR3aa: CASRQNTEAFF

abundance: .
d_gene: TRBD1
v_gene: TRBV9
j_gene: TRBJ2-3
CDR3nt: TGTGCCAGCACCGTAGGGACAGGGCTCACAGATACGCAGTATTTT
CDR3aa: CASTVGTGLTDTQYF

abundance: .
d_gene: TRBD1
v_gene: TRBV19
j_gene: TRBJ2-2
CDR3nt: TGTGCCAGTAGTCGCTCCGGGACAGGGGGCGCAGGCACCGGGGAGCTGTTTTTT
CDR3aa: CASSRSGTGGAGTGELFF

abundance: .
d_gene: .
v_gene: TRBV2
j_gene: TRBJ2-2
CDR3nt: TGTGCCAGCAGTGGGGGGGTAGGGGGCAGGGACACCGGGGAGCTGTTTTTT
CDR3aa: CASSGGVGGRDTGELFF